The 5 T cell receptor beta chains presented below share a single source sample, sequenced in a study of cytomegalovirus exposure and HLA in healthy donors. PCR amplification relied on 60 Vbeta primers (plus 13 Jbeta primers). This table comes from immunoSEQ multiplex PCR, and its TCRdb copy is limited to in-frame clones, with some not included. This sample's table reports tens of thousands of clones. The specimen sequenced was PBMCs. Every receptor here comes from a man aged 18 to 29 in good health and CMV-seropositive.

The genes are TRBV6-6 and TRBJ1-5; D is ambiguous. Germline V gene sequence: CDR1 MNHNY, CDR2 SVGAGI (reference sequence). Trimming pared 2 bases from V and 0 bases from J, leaving 8 bases between. CDR3 length: 15 amino acids. The CDR3 is CASSYNKNSNQPQHF. The CDR3 DNA reads as TGTGCCAGCAGTTACAACAAGAATAGCAATCAGCCCCAGCATTTT.

V and J are TRBV10-3 and TRBJ2-1, with D perhaps matching TRBD2 (6 bases). Germline V CDR1 and CDR2: ENHRY, SYGVKD. V was cut by 4 bases and J by 0 bases, with 16 bases left in between. This CDR3 is 17 amino acids long. CDR3 DNA: TGTGCCATCAGTGGCCTCCGGGGGATGAGCTCCTACAATGAGCAGTTCTTC. Its protein is CAISGLRGMSSYNEQFF.

The DNA of the CDR3 is TGTGCCAGCAGCTACCTGAGAGATACGCAGTATTTT. It encodes CASSYLRDTQYF. The chain links TRBV11-2 to TRBJ2-3; no firm D call. The V gene's germline CDR1 is SGHAT and CDR2 FQNNGV. The CDR3 loop spans 12 amino acids. V lost 4 bases to trimming and J lost 5 bases, with 7 bases between them.

The chain has TRBV27 and TRBJ2-2, with 11 positions matching TRBD1. Unmatched junction bases numbered 10, after V lost 5 bases and J lost 5 bases. CDR3 length equals 17 residues. CDR1 is MNHEY, CDR2 SMNVEV, per germline (reference sequence). CDR3 loop: CASSPWTGGAWTGELFF. The DNA of the CDR3 is TGTGCCAGCAGTCCGTGGACAGGGGGCGCGTGGACCGGGGAGCTGTTTTTT.

This chain connects TRBV4-2 to TRBJ1-2; 9 bases fit TRBD1. CDR3 length equals 15 residues. CDR1 is LGHNA and CDR2 is YNFKEQ in the germline V gene. The V gene end was trimmed by 5 bases and the J gene end by 7 bases; junction bases not matched to a gene: 11. CDR3 amino acids: CASSVRDREGGGYTF. CDR3 DNA: TGTGCCAGCAGCGTCCGGGACAGGGAAGGGGGTGGCTACACCTTC.